What follows is one TCR beta chain and its context. This sample was taken from a study of blood T cells in healthy people across ages. Extracted total RNA amounted to at least 5 micrograms for each sample. Trimming removed 1 base at V and 11 bases at J, with 14 bases between. Germline CDR1 LNHNV, CDR2 YYDKDF (reference sequence). CDR3 length equals 13 residues. The use of a sample-barcoded 5' primer and a J-beta primer mix characterized a second PCR of about 7 to 12 cycles. Every cDNA molecule carried a tag from a template-switch adaptor bearing 12 random nucleotides. MiXCR, applied by TCRdb to the 5' RACE reads, yields one record per CDR3 protein. This sample carries roughly 860,000 distinct CDR3 sequences, about 59% of them seen once, and the ten largest clones take 28%.

The source material was blood. This chain uses TRBV15 with TRBJ2-5, with a possible D match to TRBD2 (5 bases). The sequence derives from a man younger than 45 in good health. In nucleotides, the CDR3 is TGTGCCACCAGCAGAGGTGGATCCGGGGAGCAGTACTTC. Translation: CATSRGGSGEQYF.